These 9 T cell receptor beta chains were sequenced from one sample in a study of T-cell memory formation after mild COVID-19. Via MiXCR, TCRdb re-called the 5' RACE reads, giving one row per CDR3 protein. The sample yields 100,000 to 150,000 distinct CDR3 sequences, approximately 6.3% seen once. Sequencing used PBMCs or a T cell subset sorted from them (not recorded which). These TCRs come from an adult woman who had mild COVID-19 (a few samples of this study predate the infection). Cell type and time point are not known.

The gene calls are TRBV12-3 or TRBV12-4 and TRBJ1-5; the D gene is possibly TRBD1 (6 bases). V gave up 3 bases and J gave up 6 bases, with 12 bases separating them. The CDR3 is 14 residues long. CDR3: CASSLQGYGQPQHF. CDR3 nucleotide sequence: TGTGCCAGCAGTTTGCAGGGGTATGGTCAGCCCCAGCATTTT.

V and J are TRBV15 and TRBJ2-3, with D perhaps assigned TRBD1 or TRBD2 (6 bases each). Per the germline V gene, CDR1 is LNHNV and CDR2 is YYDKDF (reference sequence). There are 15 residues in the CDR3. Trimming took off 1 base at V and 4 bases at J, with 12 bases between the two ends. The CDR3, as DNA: TGTGCCACCAGCAGAGGAGGGGGGAGCTCAGATACGCAGTATTTT. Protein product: CATSRGGGSSDTQYF. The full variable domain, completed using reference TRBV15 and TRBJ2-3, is DAMVIQNPRYQVTQFGKPVTLSCSQTLNHNVMYWYQQKSSQAPKLLFHYYDKDFNNEADTPDNFQSRRPNTSFCFLDIRSPGLGDTAMYLCATSRGGGSSDTQYFGPGTRLTVL.

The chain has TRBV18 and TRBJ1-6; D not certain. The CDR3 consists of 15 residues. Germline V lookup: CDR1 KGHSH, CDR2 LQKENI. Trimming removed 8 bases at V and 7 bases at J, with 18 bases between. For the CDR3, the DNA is TGTGCCAGCACGTGGACGGTGAAACCCAATTCACCCCTCCACTTT. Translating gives CASTWTVKPNSPLHF.

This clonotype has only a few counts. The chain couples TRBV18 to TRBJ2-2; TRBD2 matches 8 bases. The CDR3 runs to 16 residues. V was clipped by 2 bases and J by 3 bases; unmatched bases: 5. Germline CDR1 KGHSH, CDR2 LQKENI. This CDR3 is CASSPGSGGDTGELFF. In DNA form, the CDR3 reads TGTGCCAGCTCACCAGGCAGCGGGGGAGACACCGGGGAGCTGTTTTTT.

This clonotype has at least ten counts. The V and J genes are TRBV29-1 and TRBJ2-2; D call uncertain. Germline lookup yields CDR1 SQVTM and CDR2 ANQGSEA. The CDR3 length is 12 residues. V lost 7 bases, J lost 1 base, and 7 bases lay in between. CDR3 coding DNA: TGCAGCGCCCCCCGGAACACCGGGGAGCTGTTTTTT. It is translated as CSAPRNTGELFF.

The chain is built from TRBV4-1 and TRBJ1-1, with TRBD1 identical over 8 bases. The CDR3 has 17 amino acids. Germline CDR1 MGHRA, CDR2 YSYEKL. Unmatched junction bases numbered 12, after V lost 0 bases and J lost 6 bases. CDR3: CASSQEARRGRRAEAFF. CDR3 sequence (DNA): TGCGCCAGCAGCCAAGAGGCTCGCAGGGGGCGTAGGGCTGAAGCTTTCTTT.

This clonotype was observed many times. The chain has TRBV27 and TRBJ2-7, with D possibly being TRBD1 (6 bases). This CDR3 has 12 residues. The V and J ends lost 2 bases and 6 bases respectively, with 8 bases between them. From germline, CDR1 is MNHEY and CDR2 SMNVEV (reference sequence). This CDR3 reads CASSLLRGEQYF. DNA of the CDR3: TGTGCCAGCAGTTTACTCAGGGGCGAGCAGTACTTC.

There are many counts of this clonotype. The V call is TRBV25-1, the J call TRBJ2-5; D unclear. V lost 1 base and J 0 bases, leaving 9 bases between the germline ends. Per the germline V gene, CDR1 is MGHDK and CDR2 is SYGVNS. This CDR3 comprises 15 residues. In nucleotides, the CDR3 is TGTGCCAGCAGTGAATTATCGACTTACCAAGAGACCCAGTACTTC. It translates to CASSELSTYQETQYF.

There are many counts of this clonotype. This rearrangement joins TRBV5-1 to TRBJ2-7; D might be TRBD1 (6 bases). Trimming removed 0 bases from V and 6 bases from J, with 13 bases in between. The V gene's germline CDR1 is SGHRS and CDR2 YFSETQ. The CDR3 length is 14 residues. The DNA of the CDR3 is TGCGCCAGCAGCTTGGGACCCAAAGGGGGCGAGCAGTACTTC. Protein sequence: CASSLGPKGGEQYF.